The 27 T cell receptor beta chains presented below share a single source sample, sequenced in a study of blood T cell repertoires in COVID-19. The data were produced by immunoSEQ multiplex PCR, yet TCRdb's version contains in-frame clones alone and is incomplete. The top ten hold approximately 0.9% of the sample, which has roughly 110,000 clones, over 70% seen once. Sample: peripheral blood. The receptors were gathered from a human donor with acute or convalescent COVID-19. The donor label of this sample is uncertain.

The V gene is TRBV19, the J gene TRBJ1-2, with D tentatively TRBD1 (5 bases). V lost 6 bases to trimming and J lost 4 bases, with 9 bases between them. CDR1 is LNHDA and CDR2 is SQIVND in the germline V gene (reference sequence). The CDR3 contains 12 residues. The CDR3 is CASRQGFYGYTF. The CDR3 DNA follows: TGTGCCAGTAGGCAGGGCTTCTATGGCTACACCTTC.

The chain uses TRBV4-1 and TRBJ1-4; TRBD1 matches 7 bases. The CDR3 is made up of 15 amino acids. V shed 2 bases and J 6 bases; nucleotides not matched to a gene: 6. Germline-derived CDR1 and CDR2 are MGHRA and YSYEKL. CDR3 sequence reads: CASSQPDRDDEKLFF. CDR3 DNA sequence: TGCGCCAGCAGCCAACCCGACAGGGATGATGAAAAACTGTTTTTT.

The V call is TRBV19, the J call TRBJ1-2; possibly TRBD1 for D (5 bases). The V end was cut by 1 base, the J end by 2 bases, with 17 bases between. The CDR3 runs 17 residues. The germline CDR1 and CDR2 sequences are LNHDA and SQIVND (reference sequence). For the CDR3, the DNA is TGTGCCAGTAGTATAGTCGGCAGGGTAAAAGGGAACTATGGCTACACCTTC. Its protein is CASSIVGRVKGNYGYTF.

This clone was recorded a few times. The CDR3: CASSTGLGNQPQHF. In nucleotides, the CDR3 is TGTGCCAGCAGTACAGGTCTGGGCAATCAGCCCCAGCATTTT. The J gene is TRBJ1-5, the V gene TRBV9; the D gene is possibly TRBD1 (5 bases). Trimming cost V 5 bases and J 2 bases, with 11 bases left between them. Germline lookup yields CDR1 SGDLS and CDR2 YYNGEE. This CDR3 spans 14 amino acids.

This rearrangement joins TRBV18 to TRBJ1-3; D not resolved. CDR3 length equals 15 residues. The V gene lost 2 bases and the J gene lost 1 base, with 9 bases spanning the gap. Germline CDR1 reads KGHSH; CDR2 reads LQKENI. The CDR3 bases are TGTGCCAGCTCACCATCGCGGGGTTCTGGAAACACCATATATTTT. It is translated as CASSPSRGSGNTIYF.

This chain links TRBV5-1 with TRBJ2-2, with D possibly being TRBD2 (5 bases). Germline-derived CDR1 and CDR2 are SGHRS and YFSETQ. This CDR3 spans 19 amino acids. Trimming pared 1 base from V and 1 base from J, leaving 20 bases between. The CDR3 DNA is TGCGCCAGCAGCTTGCCGCTATATGCGGGCACGAGGAACACCGGGGAGCTGTTTTTT. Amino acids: CASSLPLYAGTRNTGELFF.

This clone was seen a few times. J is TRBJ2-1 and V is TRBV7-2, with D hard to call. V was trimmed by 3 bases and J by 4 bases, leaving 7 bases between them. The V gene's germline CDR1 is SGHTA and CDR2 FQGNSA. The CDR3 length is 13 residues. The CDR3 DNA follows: TGTGCCAGCAGCTTCACACGATACAATGAGCAGTTCTTC. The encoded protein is CASSFTRYNEQFF.

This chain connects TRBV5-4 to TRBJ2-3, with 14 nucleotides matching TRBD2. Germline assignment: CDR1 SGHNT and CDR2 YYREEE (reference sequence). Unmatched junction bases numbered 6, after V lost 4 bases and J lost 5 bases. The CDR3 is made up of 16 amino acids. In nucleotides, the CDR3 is TGTGCCAGCAGCCAACAGACTAGCGGGGGGGTAGATACGCAGTATTTT. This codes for CASSQQTSGGVDTQYF.

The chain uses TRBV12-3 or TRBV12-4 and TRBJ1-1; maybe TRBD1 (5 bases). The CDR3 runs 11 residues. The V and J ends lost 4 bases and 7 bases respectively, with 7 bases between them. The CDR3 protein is CASSSRGEAFF. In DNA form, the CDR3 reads TGTGCCAGCAGTTCAAGGGGTGAAGCTTTCTTT.

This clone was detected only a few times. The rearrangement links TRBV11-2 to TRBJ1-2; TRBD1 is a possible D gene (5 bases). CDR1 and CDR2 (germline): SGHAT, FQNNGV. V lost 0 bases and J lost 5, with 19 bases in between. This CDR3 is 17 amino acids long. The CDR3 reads CASSLDRGDSGGYGYTF. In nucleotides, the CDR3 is TGTGCCAGCAGCTTAGATCGGGGGGACTCGGGCGGATATGGCTACACCTTC.

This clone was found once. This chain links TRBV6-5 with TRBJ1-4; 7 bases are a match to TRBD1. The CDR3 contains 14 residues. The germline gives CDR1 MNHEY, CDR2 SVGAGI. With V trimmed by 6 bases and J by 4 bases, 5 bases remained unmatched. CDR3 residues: CASSWDSYNEKLFF. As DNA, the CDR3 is TGTGCCAGCAGCTGGGACAGCTATAATGAAAAACTGTTTTTT.

CDR3 DNA sequence: TGTGCCAGCTGTCACTCCCAGGGCGAACTAGCCAAAAACATTCAGTACTTC. It is translated as CASCHSQGELAKNIQYF. The chain joins TRBV2 to TRBJ2-4, with a tentative D call TRBD1 (5 bases). The CDR3 is 17 residues long. Trimming pared 8 bases from V and 0 bases from J, leaving 20 bases between. Germline lookup yields CDR1 SNHLY and CDR2 FYNNEI.

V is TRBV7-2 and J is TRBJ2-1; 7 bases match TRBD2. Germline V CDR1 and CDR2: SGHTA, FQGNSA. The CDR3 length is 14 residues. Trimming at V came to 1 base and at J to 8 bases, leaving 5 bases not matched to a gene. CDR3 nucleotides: TGTGCCAGCAGCTTAGGTTGGGCGGGGGATGAGCAGTTCTTC. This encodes CASSLGWAGDEQFF.

CDR3 amino acids: CASSYSNGRANSGNTIYF. The DNA for the CDR3 is TGTGCCAGCAGTTACTCCAATGGCAGGGCGAACTCTGGAAACACCATATATTTT. This chain links TRBV6-2 or TRBV6-3 with TRBJ1-3, with a weak D call TRBD1 (5 bases). CDR1 is MNHEY and CDR2 is SVGEGT in the germline V gene. Trimming cost V 0 bases and J 0 bases, with 15 bases left between them. CDR3 size: 18 residues.

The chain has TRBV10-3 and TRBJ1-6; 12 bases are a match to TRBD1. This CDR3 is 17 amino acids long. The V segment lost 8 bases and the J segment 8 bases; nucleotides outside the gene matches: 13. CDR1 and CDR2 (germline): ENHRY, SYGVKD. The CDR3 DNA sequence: TGTGCCATCGGCTTTACCGGGACAGGGGGCTTCGATTCACCCCTCCACTTT. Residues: CAIGFTGTGGFDSPLHF.

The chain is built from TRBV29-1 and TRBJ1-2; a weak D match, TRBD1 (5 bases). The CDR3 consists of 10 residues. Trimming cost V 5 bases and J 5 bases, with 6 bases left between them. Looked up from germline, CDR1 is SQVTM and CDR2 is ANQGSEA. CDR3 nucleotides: TGCAGCGTTCCAGGGTATGGCTACACCTTC. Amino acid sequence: CSVPGYGYTF.

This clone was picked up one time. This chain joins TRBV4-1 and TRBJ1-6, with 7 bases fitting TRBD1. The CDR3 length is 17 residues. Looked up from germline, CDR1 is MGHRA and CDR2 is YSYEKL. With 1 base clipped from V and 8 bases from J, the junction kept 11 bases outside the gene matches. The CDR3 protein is CASSQALDRAGDSPLHF. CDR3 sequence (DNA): TGCGCCAGCAGCCAAGCCCTAGACAGGGCAGGGGATTCACCCCTCCACTTT.

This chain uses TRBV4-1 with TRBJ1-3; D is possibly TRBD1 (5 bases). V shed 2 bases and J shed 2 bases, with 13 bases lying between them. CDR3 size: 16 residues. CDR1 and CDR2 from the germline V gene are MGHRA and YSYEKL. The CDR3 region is CASSQTQGLAGNTIYF. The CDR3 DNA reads TGCGCCAGCAGCCAAACCCAGGGACTGGCTGGAAACACCATATATTTT.

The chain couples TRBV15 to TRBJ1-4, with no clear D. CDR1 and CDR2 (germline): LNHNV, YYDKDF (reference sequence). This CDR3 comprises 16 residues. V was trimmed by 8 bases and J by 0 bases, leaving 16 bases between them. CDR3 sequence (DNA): TGTGCCACCGCAGAGAGGATCCCTACAACTAATGAAAAACTGTTTTTT. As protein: CATAERIPTTNEKLFF.

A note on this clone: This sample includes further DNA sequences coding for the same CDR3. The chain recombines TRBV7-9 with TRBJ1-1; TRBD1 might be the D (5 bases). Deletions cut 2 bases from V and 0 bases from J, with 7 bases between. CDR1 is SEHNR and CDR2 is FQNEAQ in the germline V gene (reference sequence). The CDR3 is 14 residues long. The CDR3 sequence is CASSLQGLNTEAFF. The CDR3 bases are TGTGCCAGCAGCTTACAGGGCTTGAACACTGAAGCTTTCTTT.

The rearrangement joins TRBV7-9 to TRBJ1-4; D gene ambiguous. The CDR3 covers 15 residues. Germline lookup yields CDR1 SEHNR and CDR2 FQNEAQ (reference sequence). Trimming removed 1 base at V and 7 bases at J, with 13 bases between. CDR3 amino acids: CASSLGAGATEKLFF. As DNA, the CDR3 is TGTGCCAGCAGCTTAGGAGCCGGAGCAACTGAAAAACTGTTTTTT.

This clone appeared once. This CDR3 is CASSESTGVNTGELFF. Here the CDR3 DNA reads TGTGCCAGTAGTGAATCGACAGGGGTGAACACCGGGGAGCTGTTTTTT. The V call is TRBV19, the J call TRBJ2-2; 8 bases agree with TRBD1. Germline CDR1 LNHDA, CDR2 SQIVND (reference sequence). The CDR3 is made up of 16 amino acids. Losses at the gene ends were 5 bases for V and 1 base for J; bases not matched to a gene: 6.

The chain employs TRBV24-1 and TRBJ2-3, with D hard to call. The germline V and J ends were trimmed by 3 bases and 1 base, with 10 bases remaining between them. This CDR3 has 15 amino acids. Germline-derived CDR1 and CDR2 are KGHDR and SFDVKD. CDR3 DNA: TGTGCCACCAGTGATGGCAGGCTACGCACAGATACGCAGTATTTT. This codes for CATSDGRLRTDTQYF.

The CDR3 region is CASSPRSSNTEAFF. CDR3 in DNA: TGTGCCAGCTCACCGAGGAGCTCGAACACTGAAGCTTTCTTT. This chain uses TRBV18 with TRBJ1-1, with no clear D. The V and J ends lost 3 bases and 1 base respectively, with 9 bases between them. CDR3 length equals 14 residues. The germline CDR1 and CDR2 sequences are KGHSH and LQKENI.

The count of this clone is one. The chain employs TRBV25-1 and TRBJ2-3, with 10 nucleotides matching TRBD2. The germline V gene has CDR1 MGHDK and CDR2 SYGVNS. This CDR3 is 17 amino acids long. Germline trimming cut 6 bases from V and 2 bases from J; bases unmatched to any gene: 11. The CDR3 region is CASSTSHGTSVTDTQYF. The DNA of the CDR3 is TGTGCCAGCAGCACGTCACATGGGACTAGCGTCACAGATACGCAGTATTTT.

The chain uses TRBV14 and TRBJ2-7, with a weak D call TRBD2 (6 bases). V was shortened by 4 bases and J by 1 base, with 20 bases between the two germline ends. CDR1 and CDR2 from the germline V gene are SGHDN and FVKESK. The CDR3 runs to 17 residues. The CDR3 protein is CASSPLPGGPMSYEQYF. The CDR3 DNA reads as TGTGCCAGCAGCCCCCTTCCCGGAGGGCCGATGTCCTACGAGCAGTACTTC. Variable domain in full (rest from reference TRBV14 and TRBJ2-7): EAGVTQFPSHSVIEKGQTVTLRCDPISGHDNLYWYRRVMGKEIKFLLHFVKESKQDESGMPNNRFLAERTGGTYSTLKVQPAELEDSGVYFCASSPLPGGPMSYEQYFGPGTRLTVT.

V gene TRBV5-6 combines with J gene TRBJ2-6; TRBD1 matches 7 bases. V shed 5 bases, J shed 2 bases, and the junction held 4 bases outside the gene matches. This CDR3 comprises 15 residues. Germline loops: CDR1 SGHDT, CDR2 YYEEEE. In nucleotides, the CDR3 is TGTGCCAGCAGACCGCAGGGGGCTGGGGCCAACGTCCTGACTTTC. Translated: CASRPQGAGANVLTF.